This paragraph covers one T cell receptor (beta chain) sequence. Its binding antigen is unknown. Library preparation used 5' RACE. The input for every TCR library was roughly 4,000 ng of total RNA. For each sample, cDNA synthesis with SMARTScribe reverse transcriptase was split into eight separate reactions. Unique molecular identifiers containing a 6-nucleotide sample barcode were introduced through template switching during cDNA synthesis. TCRalpha and TCRbeta cDNA was amplified by two nested PCRs of approximately 17 and 9 cycles, with bead purification after each PCR. Before amplification, cDNA was treated with uracil DNA-glycosylase and purified using the QIAquick PCR purification kit. The second PCR was the step at which Illumina TruSeq-compatible adapters and sample-specific barcodes were added. TapeStation and Qubit were used to check library quality and concentration, and about 5 ng of each library was pooled. Sequencing of pooled libraries was carried out on an Illumina HiSeq2500 single-index Rapid Run using 2 x 100 bp reads and custom sequencing primers. Per the authors' processing: MiGEC version 1.2.6 was used for UMI-based consensus assembly to correct PCR and sequencing errors. MiXCR version 2.1.1 was used for V(D)J alignment, clonotype assembly and CDR3 extraction. Gene usage, clonotype sharing and MAIT/NKT TCR abundance were normalised by analysing the top 1000, 10 000 and 20 000 clonotypes per sample. After downsampling to 27 000 UMIs, diversity was calculated as the inverse Simpson index using the vegan R package. Statistical testing used paired Mann-Whitney U tests on the discordant twin pairs and applied Benjamini-Hochberg correction for multiple testing. Through TCRdb reprocessing, the reads give one entry per CDR3 protein sequence; DNA is omitted. The V and J calls were determined by TCRdb, not by the authors. This specimen's table enumerates hundreds of thousands of distinct CDR3 sequences. 2.4% of the sample goes to the ten largest clones.

The data are from a study of monozygotic twins with inflammatory bowel disease (dated by TCRdb to about 2019). About the full investigation: A total of 28 monozygotic twin pairs were included in the full study, comprising nine German pairs (four IBD-concordant, five IBD-discordant) and 19 IBD-discordant Danish pairs. Within discordant pairs, disease-associated traits were sought mainly by comparing IBD patients with their genetically identical healthy co-twins. Each individual had, on average, about 151 000 unique TCRalpha sequences and 181 000 unique TCRbeta sequences available for analysis. Beyond this particular receptor, the publication reports: A decrease in TCRbeta repertoire diversity, as measured by inverse Simpson index, was observed in IBD patients compared with their healthy co-twins. No single strong signal or clonotype linked to IBD turned up in the results, so the idea that one exists was not supported. Differing immunosuppressive treatments among patients may have added background noise and inter-individual variability to the repertoires. The analysis was unable to tell different T cell subtypes apart. Fewer clonotypes were shared with other individuals by IBD patients than by healthy twins, most markedly in patients showing signs of disease activity. No difference in repertoire similarity was observed between concordant and discordant twins, possibly owing to limited statistical power.

From each donor, a roughly 2.4 ml peripheral blood sample was collected into PAXgene tubes and kept at -80 degrees C. Without T cell sorting, total RNA was isolated from whole blood using the PAXgene blood miRNA kit on an automated QIAcube. Deep TCRalpha and TCRbeta repertoire profiling with unique molecular barcoding was performed on peripheral blood of monozygotic twin pairs concordant or discordant for inflammatory bowel disease. Smoking habits were recorded for all twin pairs, with individuals classified as current, former or never smokers. Via the germline V gene, CDR1 is SGHAT and CDR2 FQNNGV. Its CDR3 holds 16 amino acids, cysteine through phenylalanine. Only the protein is on record.

This sequence uses TRBV11-2 and TRBJ2-1; TCRdb outputs TRBD1, but without DNA this stays unchecked. The material sequenced was blood. The receptor was isolated from a human donor with ulcerative colitis or Crohn's disease, or a healthy co-twin of an affected twin (not recorded which). The CDR3 region reads CASSLGAGTEYNEQFF. The variable domain in full, with residues beyond the CDR3 obtained from the reference TRBV11-2 and TRBJ2-1 genes, is EAGVAQSPRYKIIEKRQSVAFWCNPISGHATLYWYQQILGQGPKLLIQFQNNGVVDDSQLPKDRFSAERLKGVDSTLKIQPAKLEDSAVYLCASSLGAGTEYNEQFFGPGTRLTVL.